A single sample gave rise to the 2 T cell receptor beta chains below, sequenced in a study of blood T cell repertoires in COVID-19. Sequencing used immunoSEQ multiplex PCR; TCRdb keeps in-frame clones, though not all of them. The sample has around 180,000 clones, around 89% seen once; the top ten hold roughly 26%. Sample: peripheral blood. All receptors derive from a man aged 60 to 69 with acute or convalescent COVID-19.

The chain couples TRBV7-8 to TRBJ1-2; TRBD1 agrees at 7 bases. Germline CDR1 SGHVS, CDR2 FQNEAQ. V was clipped by 5 bases and J by 8 bases; unmatched bases: 5. CDR3 length: 12 amino acids. DNA of the CDR3: TGTGCCAGCAGCCCGCGACAGGGCGGCTACACCTTC. Translated, it gives CASSPRQGGYTF.

This chain connects TRBV19 to TRBJ1-5; D gene unclear. The CDR3 loop spans 13 amino acids. Germline values: CDR1 LNHDA, CDR2 SQIVND (reference sequence). V shed 7 bases and J shed 8 bases, with 15 bases lying between them. The CDR3 is CASTNAGAEPQHF. CDR3 nucleotides: TGTGCCAGTACCAACGCGGGTGCCGAGCCCCAGCATTTT.